This T cell receptor beta chain is from a study of identical twins' blood T cells. TCRdb reprocessed the 5' RACE reads via MiXCR and lists one record per CDR3 protein. Of 400,000 or so distinct CDR3 sequences listed, roughly 30% are singletons. Likely shared infections and vaccines: all three twin pairs were reared together. The CDR3 covers 15 residues. Germline V gene data show CDR1 as SQVTM and CDR2 as ANQGSEA. Points on this clonotype: Its ends do not fully match the called genes, so a read error is possible.

The chain has TRBV29-1 and TRBJ2-3, with no clear D. Sequencing used PBMCs. The receptor's source is a woman aged 18-49 years in good health. In nucleotides, the CDR3 is TGCAGCGGCGTTAGACTGGAGATGAACACAGATGCGCAGTATTTT. Translating gives CSGVRLEMNTDAQYF.